The text below deals with one T cell receptor (beta chain). Its matching antigen is unknown. The assay was immunoSEQ multiplex PCR, and TCRdb's table has in-frame clones only and misses some. The data show roughly 120,000 clones, around 93% seen once. The data are from a study of T cell responses to AZD1222 COVID-19 vaccine. General study points: The reported proportion of spike-specific TCRs targeting unmutated variant regions was nearly half. Spike regions recognized by vaccine-associated CD4 TCRs spanned the protein, led by 160-218 and 743-854.

This receptor was taken from an adult in good health. The sample was peripheral blood, taken on day 0 of AZD1222 vaccination.

The CDR3 reads CASSPRVNGNTIYF. DNA of the CDR3: TGTGCCAGCAGCCCCAGGGTGAACGGAAACACCATATATTTT. V and J are TRBV11-2 and TRBJ1-3; maybe TRBD1 (5 bases). Trimming stripped 5 bases from V and 4 bases from J, with 12 bases between. Germline loops: CDR1 SGHAT, CDR2 FQNNGV. The CDR3 is 14 amino acids.